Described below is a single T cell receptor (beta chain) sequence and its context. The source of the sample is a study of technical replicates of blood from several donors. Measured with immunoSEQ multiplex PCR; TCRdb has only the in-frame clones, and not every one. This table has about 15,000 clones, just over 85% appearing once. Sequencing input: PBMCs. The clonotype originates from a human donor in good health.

The CDR3 region is CASGLVLGRGEETQYF. CDR3 sequence (DNA): TGTGCTAGTGGTTTGGTATTAGGGAGGGGGGAAGAGACCCAGTACTTC. J is TRBJ2-5 and V is TRBV12-5; weak D call: TRBD2 (7 bases). Trimming left V 0 bases short and J 3 bases short, with 14 bases between. The CDR3 loop spans 16 amino acids. The germline V gene has CDR1 LGHNT and CDR2 FRNRAP.